This note documents a single TCR beta chain sequence. The authors processed graft tissue to release intraepithelial and lamina propria lymphocytes. Assay: immunoSEQ multiplex PCR; the TCRdb copy retains only in-frame clones and omits some. Here the sample spans about 3,300 clones, 79% being singletons. This specimen comes from a study of graft-versus-host responses after intestinal transplantation. The TCR was taken from a human patient who received an intestinal transplant, so some T cells may come from the graft donor. Here the sequenced sample was ileum tissue, taken around 17 and 22 days after intestinal transplantation.

CDR3 sequence: CASYLVDITEAFF. In nucleotides, the CDR3 is TGCGCCAGCTACTTGGTAGACATCACTGAAGCTTTCTTT. The V call is TRBV5-1, the J call TRBJ1-1, with D unresolved. The germline V gene has CDR1 SGHRS and CDR2 YFSETQ. V lost 7 bases and J lost 4, with 14 bases in between. The CDR3 contains 13 residues.